This T cell receptor (beta chain) came from a study of technical replicates of blood from several donors. The CDR3 length is 14 residues. Trimming left V 0 bases short and J 1 base short, with 7 bases between. Germline V gene lookup returns CDR1 SGDLS and CDR2 YYNGEE. TCRdb's table, derived via immunoSEQ multiplex PCR, lists solely in-frame clones and lacks some. The sample consists of 45,000 to 50,000 clones, approximately 90% of them appearing once. V usage is TRBV9 and J usage is TRBJ2-5; maybe TRBD1 (6 bases). This receptor was obtained from a human donor in good health. Some clones in this sample may be carry-over from other donors' samples. The sequenced sample was PBMCs. The DNA for the CDR3 is TGTGCCAGCAGCGTAGGGACAGTCCAAGAGACCCAGTACTTC. This encodes CASSVGTVQETQYF.